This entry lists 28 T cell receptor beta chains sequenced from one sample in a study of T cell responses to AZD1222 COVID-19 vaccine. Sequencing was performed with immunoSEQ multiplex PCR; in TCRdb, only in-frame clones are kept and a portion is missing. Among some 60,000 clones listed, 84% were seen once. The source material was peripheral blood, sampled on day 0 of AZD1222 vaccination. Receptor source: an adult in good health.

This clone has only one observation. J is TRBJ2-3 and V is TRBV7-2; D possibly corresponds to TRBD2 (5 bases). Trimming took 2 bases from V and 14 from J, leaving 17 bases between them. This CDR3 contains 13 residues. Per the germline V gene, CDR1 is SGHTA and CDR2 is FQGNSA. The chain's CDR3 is CASSLSGPGNRYF. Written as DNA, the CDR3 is TGTGCCAGCAGCTTAAGCGGCCCCGGCAACAGGTATTTT. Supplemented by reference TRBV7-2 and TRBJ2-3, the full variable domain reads GAGVSQSPSNKVTEKGKDVELRCDPISGHTALYWYRQSLGQGLEFLIYFQGNSAPDKSGLPSDRFSAERTGGSVSTLTIQRTQQEDSAVYLCASSLSGPGNRYFGPGTRLTVL.

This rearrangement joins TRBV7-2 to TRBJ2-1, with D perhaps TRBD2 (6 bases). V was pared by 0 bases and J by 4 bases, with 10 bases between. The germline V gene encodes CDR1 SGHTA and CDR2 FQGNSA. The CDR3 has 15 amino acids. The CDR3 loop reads CASSLALAPYNEQFF. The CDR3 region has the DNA TGTGCCAGCAGCTTAGCCCTAGCGCCTTACAATGAGCAGTTCTTC.

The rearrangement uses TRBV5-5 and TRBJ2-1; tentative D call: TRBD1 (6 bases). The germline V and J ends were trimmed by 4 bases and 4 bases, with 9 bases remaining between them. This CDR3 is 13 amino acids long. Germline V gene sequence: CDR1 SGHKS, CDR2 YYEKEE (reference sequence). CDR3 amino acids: CASSRDIYNEQFF. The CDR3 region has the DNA TGTGCCAGCAGCCGGGACATTTACAATGAGCAGTTCTTC.

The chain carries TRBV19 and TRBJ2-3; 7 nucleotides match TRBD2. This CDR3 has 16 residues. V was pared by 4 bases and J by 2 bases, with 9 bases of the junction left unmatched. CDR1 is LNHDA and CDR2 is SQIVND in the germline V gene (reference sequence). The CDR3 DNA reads TGTGCCAGTAGTAGAAGAGGAGCGGGAAACACAGATACGCAGTATTTT. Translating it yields CASSRRGAGNTDTQYF.

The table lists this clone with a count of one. CDR3 amino acids: CASSAGSLNTEAFF. In DNA, the CDR3 is TGTGCCAGCAGCGCGGGAAGTCTGAACACTGAAGCTTTCTTT. The chain is built from TRBV9 and TRBJ1-1; D call uncertain. Trimming pared 3 bases from V and 0 bases from J, leaving 9 bases between. Germline-derived CDR1 and CDR2 are SGDLS and YYNGEE. CDR3 length equals 14 residues.

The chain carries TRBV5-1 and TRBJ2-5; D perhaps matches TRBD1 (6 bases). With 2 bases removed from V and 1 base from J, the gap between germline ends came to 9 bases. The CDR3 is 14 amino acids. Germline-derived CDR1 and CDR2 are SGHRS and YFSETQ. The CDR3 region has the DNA TGCGCCAGCAGCTTATCAGGGGTCCAAGAGACCCAGTACTTC. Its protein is CASSLSGVQETQYF.

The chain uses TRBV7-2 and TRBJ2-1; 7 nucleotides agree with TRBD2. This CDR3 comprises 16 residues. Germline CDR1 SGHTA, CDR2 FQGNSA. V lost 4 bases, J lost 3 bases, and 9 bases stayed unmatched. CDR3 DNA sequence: TGTGCCAGCAGCTCCGGGCCTAGCGGACACTACAATGAGCAGTTCTTC. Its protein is CASSSGPSGHYNEQFF.

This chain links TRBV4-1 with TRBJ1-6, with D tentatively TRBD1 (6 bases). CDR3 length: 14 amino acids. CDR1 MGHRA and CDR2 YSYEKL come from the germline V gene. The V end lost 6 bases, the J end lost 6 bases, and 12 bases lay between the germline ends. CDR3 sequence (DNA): TGCGCCAGCAGACTAGGGGGTACTAATTCACCCCTCCACTTT. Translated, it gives CASRLGGTNSPLHF.

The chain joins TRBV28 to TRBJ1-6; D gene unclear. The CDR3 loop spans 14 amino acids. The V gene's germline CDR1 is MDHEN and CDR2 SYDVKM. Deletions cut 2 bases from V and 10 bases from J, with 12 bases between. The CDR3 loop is CASSLGRLQSPLHF. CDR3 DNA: TGTGCCAGCAGTTTAGGGCGGCTGCAGTCACCCCTCCACTTT. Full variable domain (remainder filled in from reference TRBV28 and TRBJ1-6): DVKVTQSSRYLVKRTGEKVFLECVQDMDHENMFWYRQDPGLGLRLIYFSYDVKMKEKGDIPEGYSVSREKKERFSLILESASTNQTSMYLCASSLGRLQSPLHFGNGTRLTVT.

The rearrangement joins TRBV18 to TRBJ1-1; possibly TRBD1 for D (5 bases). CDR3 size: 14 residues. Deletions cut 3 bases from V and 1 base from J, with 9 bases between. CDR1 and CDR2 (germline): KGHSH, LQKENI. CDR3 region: CASSPREANTEAFF. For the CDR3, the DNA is TGTGCCAGCTCACCCAGGGAGGCGAACACTGAAGCTTTCTTT. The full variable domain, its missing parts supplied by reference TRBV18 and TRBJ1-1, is NAGVMQNPRHLVRRRGQEARLRCSPMKGHSHVYWYRQLPEEGLKFMVYLQKENIIDESGMPKERFSAEFPKEGPSILRIQQVVRGDSAAYFCASSPREANTEAFFGQGTRLTVV.

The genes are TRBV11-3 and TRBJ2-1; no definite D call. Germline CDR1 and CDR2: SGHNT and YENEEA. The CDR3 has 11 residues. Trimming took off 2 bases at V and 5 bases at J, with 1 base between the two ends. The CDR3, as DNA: TGTGCCAGCAGCTTAAACAATGAGCAGTTCTTC. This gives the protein CASSLNNEQFF.

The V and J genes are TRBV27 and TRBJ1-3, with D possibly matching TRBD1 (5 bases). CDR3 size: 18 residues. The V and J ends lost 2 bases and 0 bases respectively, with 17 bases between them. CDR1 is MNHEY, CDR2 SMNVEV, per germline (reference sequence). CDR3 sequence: CASSLIFRGRGSGNTIYF. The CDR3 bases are TGTGCCAGCAGTTTAATATTTCGGGGACGGGGCTCTGGAAACACCATATATTTT.

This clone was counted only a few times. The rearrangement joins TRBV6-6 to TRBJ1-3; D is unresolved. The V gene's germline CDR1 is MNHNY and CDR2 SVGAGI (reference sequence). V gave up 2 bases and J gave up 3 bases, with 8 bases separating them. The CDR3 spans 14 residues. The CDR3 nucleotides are TGTGCCAGCAGTTACACGTTCGTTGGAAACACCATATATTTT. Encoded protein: CASSYTFVGNTIYF.

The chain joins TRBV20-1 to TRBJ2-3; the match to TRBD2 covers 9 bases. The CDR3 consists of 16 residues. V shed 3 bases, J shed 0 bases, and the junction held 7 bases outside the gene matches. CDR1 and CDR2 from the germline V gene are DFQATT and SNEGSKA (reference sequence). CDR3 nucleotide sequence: TGCAGTGCTAGTGATGGACTAGCGCAAAGCACAGATACGCAGTATTTT. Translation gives CSASDGLAQSTDTQYF.

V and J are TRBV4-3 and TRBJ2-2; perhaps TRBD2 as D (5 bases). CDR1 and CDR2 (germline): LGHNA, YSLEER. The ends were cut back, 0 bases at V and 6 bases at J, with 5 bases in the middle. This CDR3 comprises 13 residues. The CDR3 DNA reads TGCGCCAGCAGCCAAGAGCGGGCCGGGGAGCTGTTTTTT. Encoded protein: CASSQERAGELFF.

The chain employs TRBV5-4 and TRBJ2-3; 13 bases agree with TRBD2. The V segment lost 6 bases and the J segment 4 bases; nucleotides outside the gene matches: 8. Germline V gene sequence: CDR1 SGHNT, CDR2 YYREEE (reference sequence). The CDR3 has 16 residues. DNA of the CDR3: TGTGCCAGCACCCCGTGGACTAGCGGGAGTTCAGATACGCAGTATTTT. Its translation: CASTPWTSGSSDTQYF.

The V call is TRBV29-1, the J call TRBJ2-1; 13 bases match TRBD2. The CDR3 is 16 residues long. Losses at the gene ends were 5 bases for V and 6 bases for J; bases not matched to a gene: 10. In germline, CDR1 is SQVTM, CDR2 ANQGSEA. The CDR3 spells CSVFALRTSGSNEQFF. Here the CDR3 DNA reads TGCAGCGTTTTTGCGCTCCGGACTAGCGGGAGCAATGAGCAGTTCTTC.

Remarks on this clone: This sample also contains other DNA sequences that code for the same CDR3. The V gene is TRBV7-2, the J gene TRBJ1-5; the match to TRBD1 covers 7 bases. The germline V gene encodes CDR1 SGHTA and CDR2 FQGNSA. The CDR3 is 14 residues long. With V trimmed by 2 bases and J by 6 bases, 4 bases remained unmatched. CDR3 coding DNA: TGTGCCAGCAGCTTACAGGGGGGCGGTCAGCCCCAGCATTTT. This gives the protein CASSLQGGGQPQHF.

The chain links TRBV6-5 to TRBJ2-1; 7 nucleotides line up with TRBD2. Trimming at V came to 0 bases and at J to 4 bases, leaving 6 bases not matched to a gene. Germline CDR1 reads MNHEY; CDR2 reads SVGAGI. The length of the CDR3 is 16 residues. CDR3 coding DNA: TGTGCCAGCAGTTACTCTTTATGGGAGGGATACAATGAGCAGTTCTTC. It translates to CASSYSLWEGYNEQFF.

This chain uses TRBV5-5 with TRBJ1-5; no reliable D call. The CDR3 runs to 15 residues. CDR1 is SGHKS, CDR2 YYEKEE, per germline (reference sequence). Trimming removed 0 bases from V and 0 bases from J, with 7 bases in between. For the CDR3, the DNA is TGTGCCAGCAGCTTGGTGGGGTCTAGCAATCAGCCCCAGCATTTT. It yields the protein CASSLVGSSNQPQHF.

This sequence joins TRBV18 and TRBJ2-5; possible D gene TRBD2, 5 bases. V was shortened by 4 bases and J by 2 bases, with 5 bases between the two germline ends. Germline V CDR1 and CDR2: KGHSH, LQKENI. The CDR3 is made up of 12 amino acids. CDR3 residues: CASSRGQETQYF. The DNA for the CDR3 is TGTGCCAGCTCACGAGGGCAAGAGACCCAGTACTTC.

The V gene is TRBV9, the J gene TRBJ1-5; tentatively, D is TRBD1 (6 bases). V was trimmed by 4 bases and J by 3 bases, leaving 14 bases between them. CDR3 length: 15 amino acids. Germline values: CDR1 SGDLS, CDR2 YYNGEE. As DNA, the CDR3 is TGTGCCAGCAGCACCTTGGGGGCCCCCAATCAGCCCCAGCATTTT. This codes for CASSTLGAPNQPQHF.

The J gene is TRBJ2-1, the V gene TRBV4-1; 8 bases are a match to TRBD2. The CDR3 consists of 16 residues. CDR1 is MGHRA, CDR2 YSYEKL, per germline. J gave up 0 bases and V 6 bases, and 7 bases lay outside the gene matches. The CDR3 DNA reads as TGCGCCAGCAGAGCCACCCTAGCGGGCTCCTACAATGAGCAGTTCTTC. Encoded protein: CASRATLAGSYNEQFF.

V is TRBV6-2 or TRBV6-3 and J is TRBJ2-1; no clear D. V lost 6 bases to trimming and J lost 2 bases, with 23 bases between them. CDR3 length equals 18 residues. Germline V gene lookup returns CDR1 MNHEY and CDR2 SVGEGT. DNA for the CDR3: TGTGCCAGCAGCCGACATGGCCTCCGGCGGAGTGCCTACAATGAGCAGTTCTTC. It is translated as CASSRHGLRRSAYNEQFF.

The DNA of the CDR3 is TGTGCCAGCAGTTTAAAGGGTACTGAAGCTTTCTTT. Translated: CASSLKGTEAFF. J is TRBJ1-1 and V is TRBV12-3 or TRBV12-4; the D is unclear. The length of the CDR3 is 12 residues. The V end lost 2 bases, the J end lost 5 bases, and 6 bases lay between the germline ends.

The CDR3 spells CASSSPPSGRAVDEQFF. CDR3 DNA sequence: TGTGCCAGCAGCTCTCCCCCTAGCGGGAGGGCCGTGGATGAGCAGTTCTTC. The rearrangement uses TRBV7-2 and TRBJ2-1; 12 bases are a match to TRBD2. The CDR3 is made up of 17 amino acids. Germline V gene sequence: CDR1 SGHTA, CDR2 FQGNSA. Losses at the gene ends were 4 bases for V and 8 bases for J; bases not matched to a gene: 12.

CDR3 sequence (DNA): TGCGCCAGCAGCCAGTTTGCAGTGTTGGGCGCAGATACGCAGTATTTT. Translated: CASSQFAVLGADTQYF. This rearrangement joins TRBV4-1 to TRBJ2-3, with D unclear. Trimming took 3 bases from V and 4 from J, leaving 17 bases between them. The CDR3 sequence is 16 residues long. Germline V CDR1 and CDR2: MGHRA, YSYEKL.

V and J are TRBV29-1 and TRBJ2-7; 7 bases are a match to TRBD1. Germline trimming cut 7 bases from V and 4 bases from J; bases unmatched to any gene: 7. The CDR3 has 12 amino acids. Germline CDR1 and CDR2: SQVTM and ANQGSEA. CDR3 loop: CSARQGPYEQYF. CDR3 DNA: TGCAGCGCAAGACAGGGTCCGTACGAGCAGTACTTC.